This TCR beta chain was recorded in a study of blood T cell repertoires in COVID-19. In germline, CDR1 is MNHNS, CDR2 SASEGT. Trimming cost V 0 bases and J 1 base; bases outside gene matches: 5. This CDR3 comprises 16 residues. Original processing notes: Amplification of reference gene primers provided the estimated nucleated cell counts. Assay: immunoSEQ multiplex PCR; the TCRdb copy retains only in-frame clones and omits some. V and J calls plus clone size are reproduced from that table; the DNA served to infer D and trimming. The data hold some 7,000 clones, with approximately 91% observed a single time.

The chain is built from TRBV6-1 and TRBJ2-5; 7 bases match TRBD1. This receptor was obtained from a human donor in a cohort sampled during active COVID-19. The sample comprised peripheral blood. Here the CDR3 DNA reads TGTGCCAGCAGTGAAGCGCTAGGGGGCACCCAAGAGACCCAGTACTTC. This gives the protein CASSEALGGTQETQYF.